A single sample gave rise to the 30 T cell receptor beta chains below, sequenced in a study of regulatory T cells in long-lasting Graves disease (dated by TCRdb to about 2021). The library was built by means of multiplex PCR. The listed sequencing device is Illumina HiSeq 4000. CDR3 regions were amplified by Arm-PCR with iRepertoire HTBI primers to construct TCR beta libraries. Using fastp trimming at Q25 and MiXCR clonotype assembly, TCRdb reanalyzed the public sequencing data and kept in-frame beta chains. Every CDR3 protein is listed once, alongside the most common genes and DNA of its rows. In this sample the table shows 680,000 or so distinct CDR3 sequences, about 15% of which occur a single time. The ten largest account for approximately 20% of the sample. The time point label, as the study defines it: newly diagnosed GD, antithyroid drugs for less than 3 months. For both TCR sequencing and RNA sequencing, RNA was extracted from PBMCs in TRIzol.

The sample also formed part of further work on T cells in Graves' hyperthyroidism and ophthalmopathy.

The sequences come from peripheral blood mononuclear cells (PBMCs), collected at new diagnosis, from a patient treated with antithyroid drugs. These receptor sequences come from a woman aged 25 to 45 with Graves disease. Donor details come from another sample of the same person, matched by shared clones.

In this sample, this clonotype turned up many times. The chain uses TRBV5-1 and TRBJ2-7, with 8 bases lining up with TRBD1. This CDR3 region has 15 residues. J lost 1 base, V lost 4 bases, and 7 bases had no gene match. Germline lookup yields CDR1 SGHRS and CDR2 YFSETQ. The CDR3 is CASSPDRALSYEQYF. The CDR3 DNA reads as TGCGCCAGCAGCCCGGACAGGGCGTTGTCCTACGAGCAGTACTTC.

This clonotype was seen ten or more times. The chain couples TRBV7-3 to TRBJ1-1, with D possibly being TRBD1 (5 bases). The V end lost 1 base, the J end lost 5 bases, and 14 bases lay between the germline ends. In germline, CDR1 is SGHTA, CDR2 FQGTGA. This CDR3 comprises 15 residues. CDR3 loop: CASSLILGGRTEAFF. CDR3 in DNA: TGTGCCAGCAGCTTAATATTGGGGGGGAGGACTGAAGCTTTCTTT.

The chain recombines TRBV11-2 with TRBJ2-1, with TRBD1 identical over 9 bases. CDR3 length equals 15 residues. Germline V gene data show CDR1 as SGHAT and CDR2 as FQNNGV. V gave up 2 bases and J gave up 6 bases; unmatched junction bases: 5. The CDR3 is CASSLTGQGGNEQFF. The CDR3, as DNA: TGTGCCAGCAGCTTAACGGGACAGGGTGGCAATGAGCAGTTCTTC. Full variable domain (outside the CDR3, taken from reference TRBV11-2 and TRBJ2-1): EAGVAQSPRYKIIEKRQSVAFWCNPISGHATLYWYQQILGQGPKLLIQFQNNGVVDDSQLPKDRFSAERLKGVDSTLKIQPAKLEDSAVYLCASSLTGQGGNEQFFGPGTRLTVL.

The genes are TRBV6-2 or TRBV6-3 and TRBJ2-5; possibly TRBD1 for D (6 bases). V dropped 2 bases and J dropped 2 bases, with 9 bases sitting between them. Germline CDR1 MNHEY, CDR2 SVGEGT. The CDR3 sequence is 14 residues long. The CDR3 DNA follows: TGTGCCAGCAGTTACCGGGACACTCAAGAGACCCAGTACTTC. It is translated as CASSYRDTQETQYF.

This clonotype was seen many times. The rearrangement links TRBV7-3 to TRBJ1-1; 7 bases map to TRBD1. In germline, CDR1 is SGHTA, CDR2 FQGTGA. CDR3 length: 15 residues. J gave up 3 bases and V 2 bases, and 6 bases lay outside the gene matches. The CDR3 bases are TGTGCCAGCAGCTTACAGGGGGGCGCGTACACTGAAGCTTTCTTT. Translation: CASSLQGGAYTEAFF.

This clonotype was counted at least ten times. The V and J genes are TRBV7-3 and TRBJ2-2; no clear D. Germline-derived CDR1 and CDR2 are SGHTA and FQGTGA. Trimming removed 5 bases at V and 6 bases at J, with 13 bases between. This CDR3 spans 14 amino acids. The CDR3 region has the DNA TGTGCCAGCAGCACCAATTCGGCGGCCGGGGAGCTGTTTTTT. This gives the protein CASSTNSAAGELFF.

This clonotype was found a few times. The rearrangement uses TRBV3-1 and TRBJ2-7; D remains unclear. Germline V lookup: CDR1 LGHDT, CDR2 YNNKEL (reference sequence). Trimming pared 1 base from V and 5 bases from J, leaving 6 bases between. The CDR3 has 12 amino acids. CDR3 protein: CASSQVSHEQYF. CDR3 coding DNA: TGTGCCAGCAGCCAAGTATCGCACGAGCAGTACTTC.

The CDR3 sequence: CASSQQMNTGELFF. DNA of the CDR3: TGTGCCAGCAGCCAGCAAATGAACACCGGGGAGCTGTTTTTT. The chain couples TRBV7-3 to TRBJ2-2; D remains unclear. V was cut by 5 bases and J by 1 base, with 8 bases left in between. The length of the CDR3 is 14 residues. Germline CDR1 and CDR2: SGHTA and FQGTGA.

Regarding this clonotype: One end of the junction fails to match germline, which may point to a read error. The chain has TRBV7-2 and TRBJ1-4; D possibly corresponds to TRBD1 (6 bases). The CDR3 is 17 amino acids. Germline CDR1 reads SGHTA; CDR2 reads FQGNSA. The DNA for the CDR3 is TGCGCCAGCAGCCGACCGAAGGGGGAGGCAACTAATGAAAAACTGTTTTTT. It codes for CASSRPKGEATNEKLFF.

This clonotype was detected a few times. The chain employs TRBV20-1 and TRBJ1-1; 7 bases match TRBD1. Germline V gene data show CDR1 as DFQATT and CDR2 as SNEGSKA (reference sequence). This CDR3 contains 15 residues. Trimming removed 0 bases from V and 1 base from J; junction bases left unmatched: 5. The CDR3 protein is CSARDYRTGNTEAFF. CDR3 coding DNA: TGCAGTGCTAGAGATTATAGGACAGGGAACACTGAAGCTTTCTTT.

Remarks on this clonotype: This may stem from a read error, because a much larger clone lies one nucleotide away. The chain couples TRBV6-1 to TRBJ1-5; D not certain. Germline V gene lookup returns CDR1 MNHNS and CDR2 SASEGT. Deletions cut 3 bases from V and 7 bases from J, with 4 bases between. The CDR3 extends over 11 amino acids. CDR3 DNA: TGTGCCAGCAGTGACTGGCAGCCCCAGCATTTT. This gives the protein CASSDWQPQHF.

This clonotype was detected many times. This chain uses TRBV12-3 or TRBV12-4 with TRBJ1-1; unclear D gene. Trimming stripped 7 bases from V and 1 base from J, with 10 bases between. This CDR3 comprises 13 residues. CDR3 amino acids: CASIRRQNTEAFF. CDR3 DNA: TGTGCCAGCATTCGACGTCAGAACACTGAAGCTTTCTTT.

The genes are TRBV3-1 and TRBJ2-1; no clear D. V was shortened by 1 base and J by 0 bases, with 13 bases between the two germline ends. The germline CDR1 and CDR2 sequences are LGHDT and YNNKEL (reference sequence). The CDR3 length is 17 residues. The DNA of the CDR3 is TGTGCCAGCAGCCAAGGGACCGACCCGAGCTCCTACAATGAGCAGTTCTTC. Protein product: CASSQGTDPSSYNEQFF.

This clonotype was seen at least ten times. The chain has TRBV28 and TRBJ1-2, with no clear D. This CDR3 is built from 13 residues. V lost 10 bases and J 6 bases, leaving 18 bases between the germline ends. Germline CDR1 and CDR2: MDHEN and SYDVKM. CDR3 coding DNA: TGTGCCAACTCGGAAGGGATCGGGGATGGCTACACCTTC. Protein sequence: CANSEGIGDGYTF.

This clonotype was observed many times. The genes are TRBV29-1 and TRBJ2-7; unclear D gene. The ends were cut back, 0 bases at V and 4 bases at J, with 1 base in the middle. CDR1 is SQVTM and CDR2 is ANQGSEA in the germline V gene. The CDR3 has 10 residues. The chain's CDR3 is CSVEDYEQYF. DNA for the CDR3: TGCAGCGTTGAAGATTACGAGCAGTACTTC.

This chain links TRBV5-1 with TRBJ1-2, with D possibly being TRBD1 (5 bases). This CDR3 spans 11 amino acids. Deletions cut 7 bases from V and 6 bases from J, with 10 bases between. Germline lookup yields CDR1 SGHRS and CDR2 YFSETQ. The DNA for the CDR3 is TGCGCCAGCGGAGGGGATCATGGCTACACCTTC. Translating it yields CASGGDHGYTF.

This clonotype was detected a few times. DNA for the CDR3: TGTGCCAGCAGTTATTTAGCTCGGAGCGGTGGGGCCAACGTCCTGACTTTC. Translating gives CASSYLARSGGANVLTF. This sequence joins TRBV5-8 and TRBJ2-6; TRBD2 might be the D (5 bases). The germline V and J ends were trimmed by 5 bases and 3 bases, with 18 bases remaining between them. The CDR3 runs 17 residues. CDR1 SGHTS and CDR2 YDEGEE come from the germline V gene.

This clonotype was counted only a few times. V gene TRBV28 combines with J gene TRBJ2-3, with a possible D match to TRBD2 (7 bases). The CDR3 loop spans 19 amino acids. Per germline, CDR1 MDHEN and CDR2 SYDVKM. With 6 bases removed from V and 0 bases from J, the gap between germline ends came to 25 bases. The CDR3 loop reads CASRPRGAGKTSSTDTQYF. The CDR3, as DNA: TGTGCCAGCAGGCCCCGGGGGGCGGGCAAGACCTCTAGCACAGATACGCAGTATTTT. The full variable domain, its missing parts supplied by reference TRBV28 and TRBJ2-3, is DVKVTQSSRYLVKRTGEKVFLECVQDMDHENMFWYRQDPGLGLRLIYFSYDVKMKEKGDIPEGYSVSREKKERFSLILESASTNQTSMYLCASRPRGAGKTSSTDTQYFGPGTRLTVL.

This clonotype was counted between two and nine times. The chain is built from TRBV6-1 and TRBJ1-4; D remains unclear. The CDR3 loop spans 13 amino acids. Trimming removed 8 bases from V and 3 bases from J, with 10 bases in between. From germline, CDR1 is MNHNS and CDR2 SASEGT. CDR3 amino acids: CASSAGSNEKLFF. The CDR3 DNA sequence: TGTGCCAGCTCGGCGGGTTCTAATGAAAAACTGTTTTTT.

J is TRBJ1-4 and V is TRBV9; D unclear. V shed 1 base and J shed 5 bases, with 9 bases lying between them. The CDR3 contains 14 residues. Germline CDR1 SGDLS, CDR2 YYNGEE. CDR3 region: CASSVFSNNEKLFF. The CDR3 DNA reads as TGTGCCAGCAGCGTATTCAGTAACAATGAAAAACTGTTTTTT.

This rearrangement joins TRBV20-1 to TRBJ1-5; the D is unclear. Germline assignment: CDR1 DFQATT and CDR2 SNEGSKA (reference sequence). V shed 2 bases and J shed 6 bases, with 14 bases lying between them. The CDR3 length is 14 residues. CDR3 nucleotides: TGCAGTGCTAGACACGGCGAGGTGTCTCAGCCCCAGCATTTT. Its protein product is CSARHGEVSQPQHF.

V and J are TRBV3-1 and TRBJ2-2; 11 bases agree with TRBD2. The CDR3 covers 17 residues. Trimming cost V 2 bases and J 6 bases; bases outside gene matches: 8. Germline lookup yields CDR1 LGHDT and CDR2 YNNKEL (reference sequence). The CDR3, as DNA: TGTGCCAGCAGCCAACAACCCCCGGGACTAGCGGCCGGGGAGCTGTTTTTT. Translation: CASSQQPPGLAAGELFF.

This clonotype was picked up many times. Germline and junction disagree at one end, which may indicate a read error. This chain connects TRBV12-3 or TRBV12-4 to TRBJ2-7; 9 positions match TRBD2. The CDR3 spans 15 residues. The CDR3: CASSLGGGRGYGQYF. CDR3 sequence (DNA): TGTGCCAGCAGTTTAGGCGGCGGGAGGGGGTACGGGCAGTACTTC.

This clonotype was counted between two and nine times. This chain connects TRBV6-2 or TRBV6-3 to TRBJ2-7; D is unresolved. The CDR3 sequence is 11 residues long. Germline V gene sequence: CDR1 MNHEY, CDR2 SVGEGT. The V gene lost 1 base and the J gene lost 5 bases, with 3 bases spanning the gap. The CDR3: CASSYLDEQYF. The CDR3, as DNA: TGTGCCAGCAGTTACTTGGACGAGCAGTACTTC.

This clonotype was counted many times. The CDR3 bases are TGTGCCAGCAGTTTATCCCCAGGGGCGCGGGGAGACTATGGCTACACCTTC. This translates into CASSLSPGARGDYGYTF. V and J are TRBV28 and TRBJ1-2; the D gene is possibly TRBD1 (6 bases). The CDR3 consists of 17 residues. Trimming cost V 1 base and J 3 bases, with 18 bases left between them. Germline V gives CDR1 MDHEN, CDR2 SYDVKM.

The genes are TRBV9 and TRBJ1-5, with D unresolved. Between the trimmed V and J ends, which lost 0 bases and 4 bases, there was a span of 8 bases. This CDR3 contains 14 residues. Germline CDR1 SGDLS, CDR2 YYNGEE. The CDR3 spells CASSVGNRNQPQHF. Written as DNA, the CDR3 is TGTGCCAGCAGCGTAGGGAACCGGAATCAGCCCCAGCATTTT.

This clonotype was counted ten times or more. V and J are TRBV28 and TRBJ2-1; D perhaps matches TRBD2 (5 bases). Germline V CDR1 and CDR2: MDHEN, SYDVKM. V gave up 3 bases and J gave up 6 bases, with 18 bases separating them. The CDR3 contains 16 residues. CDR3 coding DNA: TGTGCCAGCAGTTTTCTAGGGAGTCGAGGTACCAATGAGCAGTTCTTC. Translation: CASSFLGSRGTNEQFF.

This clonotype was recorded at least ten times. V usage is TRBV3-1 and J usage is TRBJ2-1; D might be TRBD2 (5 bases). Trimming shortened V by 4 bases and J by 7 bases, and 14 bases separated the two germline ends. The CDR3 has 14 amino acids. CDR1 is LGHDT, CDR2 YNNKEL, per germline (reference sequence). Written as DNA, the CDR3 is TGTGCCAGCAGCCGCCTCAGCGGAACAAATGAGCAGTTCTTC. Translated: CASSRLSGTNEQFF.

This clonotype was detected ten times or more. V usage is TRBV6-1 and J usage is TRBJ1-2, with D uncertain. Germline V gene sequence: CDR1 MNHNS, CDR2 SASEGT. The CDR3 has 14 amino acids. The ends were cut back, 6 bases at V and 8 bases at J, with 19 bases in the middle. CDR3 in DNA: TGTGCCAGCAGGACCCCTCGGCCCCCGAGGGGCTACACCTTC. The encoded protein is CASRTPRPPRGYTF.

The gene calls are TRBV28 and TRBJ2-7, with a weak D call TRBD2 (5 bases). V lost 3 bases, J lost 2 bases, and 8 bases lay in between. The CDR3 loop spans 13 amino acids. CDR1 MDHEN and CDR2 SYDVKM come from the germline V gene. The DNA for the CDR3 is TGTGCCAGCAGTTTTAAGCGGACCTACGAGCAGTACTTC. Protein sequence: CASSFKRTYEQYF.